These T cell receptor beta chains were read from a single sample in a study of blood T cell repertoires in COVID-19. Clones were sequenced by immunoSEQ multiplex PCR, and TCRdb holds only the in-frame ones, with some missing. The data show over 85,000 clones, around 87% seen once. The sequencing sample was made of peripheral blood. The source of these receptors is a human donor in a cohort sampled during active COVID-19. The CDR3 runs from the conserved cysteine through the conserved F or W. A D gene is named only where the DNA matches it firmly. Clone sizes are given selectively: once, few, many, or a class where the clone is expanded.

cdr3_aa: CASSDQRRADTQYF; cdr3_nt: TGCGCCAGCAGTGACCAGCGGAGGGCAGATACGCAGTATTTT; j_call: TRBJ2-3; d_call: .; clone_size: once; v_call: TRBV10-2
cdr3_aa: CASSKTDRGPMDTGELFF; cdr3_nt: TGTGCCAGCAGTAAAACGGACAGGGGCCCAATGGACACCGGGGAGCTGTTTTTT; j_call: TRBJ2-2; d_call: TRBD1; clone_size: .; v_call: TRBV27
cdr3_aa: CASSVVDRGAGPKVETQYF; cdr3_nt: TGTGCCAGCAGCGTAGTCGACAGGGGGGCGGGTCCCAAAGTCGAGACCCAGTACTTC; j_call: TRBJ2-5; d_call: TRBD1; clone_size: .; v_call: TRBV9
cdr3_aa: CASSLDWAVSKQYF; cdr3_nt: TGTGCCAGCAGCTTAGATTGGGCAGTTTCTAAGCAGTACTTC; j_call: TRBJ2-7; d_call: .; clone_size: few; v_call: TRBV11-2
cdr3_aa: CASRTGARGNEKLFF; cdr3_nt: TGTGCCAGCAGGACAGGGGCAAGGGGTAATGAAAAACTGTTTTTT; j_call: TRBJ1-4; d_call: TRBD1; clone_size: .; v_call: TRBV2
cdr3_aa: CASISTGGAYEQYF; cdr3_nt: TGTGCCAGCATTTCGACAGGGGGGGCGTACGAGCAGTACTTC; j_call: TRBJ2-7; d_call: TRBD1; clone_size: .; v_call: TRBV28
cdr3_aa: CASSLAASGRSNEQFF; cdr3_nt: TGTGCCAGCAGCTTGGCAGCTAGCGGGAGGAGCAATGAGCAGTTCTTC; j_call: TRBJ2-1; d_call: TRBD2; clone_size: .; v_call: TRBV5-5
cdr3_aa: CASSRDSQETQYF; cdr3_nt: TGTGCCAGCAGTCGGGACAGCCAAGAGACCCAGTACTTC; j_call: TRBJ2-5; d_call: TRBD1; clone_size: .; v_call: TRBV7-8
cdr3_aa: CASRLTANVNEQFF; cdr3_nt: TGTGCCAGCAGACTAACGGCTAACGTGAATGAGCAGTTCTTC; j_call: TRBJ2-1; d_call: .; clone_size: .; v_call: TRBV7-8
cdr3_aa: CASSVGGVGTEAFF; cdr3_nt: TGTGCCAGCAGCGTAGGGGGCGTAGGCACTGAAGCTTTCTTT; j_call: TRBJ1-1; d_call: .; clone_size: .; v_call: TRBV9
cdr3_aa: CASSLGRAAFF; cdr3_nt: TGTGCCAGCAGTTTAGGCAGGGCAGCTTTCTTT; j_call: TRBJ1-1; d_call: .; clone_size: .; v_call: TRBV28
cdr3_aa: CASSHPNYHLYNEQFF; cdr3_nt: TGTGCCAGCAGCCATCCCAACTACCACCTCTACAATGAGCAGTTCTTC; j_call: TRBJ2-1; d_call: .; clone_size: .; v_call: TRBV14
cdr3_aa: CASSGGTRANEQFF; cdr3_nt: TGTGCCAGCAGTGGGGGGACCCGGGCCAATGAGCAGTTCTTC; j_call: TRBJ2-1; d_call: .; clone_size: .; v_call: TRBV6-2/TRBV6-3
cdr3_aa: CATSDPMGQGGTDTQYF; cdr3_nt: TGTGCCACCAGTGACCCGATGGGACAGGGGGGGACAGATACGCAGTATTTT; j_call: TRBJ2-3; d_call: TRBD1; clone_size: once; v_call: TRBV24-1
cdr3_aa: CASSLVRAGVINNEQFF; cdr3_nt: TGTGCCAGCAGCTTAGTCAGGGCGGGAGTGATTAACAATGAGCAGTTCTTC; j_call: TRBJ2-1; d_call: TRBD2; clone_size: .; v_call: TRBV7-9
cdr3_aa: CSVDIPLAGGTYNEQFF; cdr3_nt: TGCAGCGTTGACATCCCCTTGGCGGGAGGCACGTACAATGAGCAGTTCTTC; j_call: TRBJ2-1; d_call: TRBD2; clone_size: .; v_call: TRBV29-1
cdr3_aa: CASNAQGQVREGYTF; cdr3_nt: TGTGCCAGCAACGCTCAGGGACAGGTGCGAGAAGGCTACACCTTC; j_call: TRBJ1-2; d_call: .; clone_size: .; v_call: TRBV21-1
cdr3_aa: CATSRTRQGISEQFF; cdr3_nt: TGTGCCACCAGCAGGACTAGACAGGGGATCAGTGAGCAGTTCTTC; j_call: TRBJ2-1; d_call: TRBD1; clone_size: .; v_call: TRBV15
cdr3_aa: CASSYTTGGANTGELFF; cdr3_nt: TGCGCCAGCAGCTACACGACAGGGGGCGCGAACACCGGGGAGCTGTTTTTT; j_call: TRBJ2-2; d_call: TRBD1; clone_size: .; v_call: TRBV5-1
cdr3_aa: CASRSLAGGETQYF; cdr3_nt: TGTGCCAGCAGATCCCTAGCGGGAGGAGAGACCCAGTACTTC; j_call: TRBJ2-5; d_call: TRBD2; clone_size: .; v_call: TRBV27
cdr3_aa: CASRDLPGTSGTEQFF; cdr3_nt: TGTGCCAGTAGAGACCTACCCGGGACTAGCGGGACTGAGCAGTTCTTC; j_call: TRBJ2-1; d_call: TRBD2; clone_size: .; v_call: TRBV19
cdr3_aa: CARERGQGTDTQYF; cdr3_nt: TGTGCCAGGGAAAGGGGACAGGGCACAGATACGCAGTATTTT; j_call: TRBJ2-3; d_call: TRBD1; clone_size: .; v_call: TRBV2
cdr3_aa: CASSSEQGNQPQHF; cdr3_nt: TGTGCCAGCAGCTCAGAACAGGGCAATCAGCCCCAGCATTTT; j_call: TRBJ1-5; d_call: .; clone_size: .; v_call: TRBV7-9
cdr3_aa: CASSPSTVAQETQYF; cdr3_nt: TGTGCCAGCAGCCCATCGACAGTGGCACAAGAGACCCAGTACTTC; j_call: TRBJ2-5; d_call: .; clone_size: once; v_call: TRBV28
cdr3_aa: CASSRRGRLTGNTIYF; cdr3_nt: TGTGCCAGCAGCCGGCGGGGACGGTTGACTGGAAACACCATATATTTT; j_call: TRBJ1-3; d_call: .; clone_size: .; v_call: TRBV2
cdr3_aa: CASSPGASGGREQFF; cdr3_nt: TGCGCCAGCAGCCCTGGGGCTAGCGGGGGTCGGGAGCAGTTCTTC; j_call: TRBJ2-1; d_call: TRBD2; clone_size: .; v_call: TRBV5-1
cdr3_aa: CSAPGQRGGYTF; cdr3_nt: TGCAGCGCCCCCGGACAGAGGGGTGGCTACACCTTC; j_call: TRBJ1-2; d_call: .; clone_size: .; v_call: TRBV29-1
cdr3_aa: CASSHLAGGRNEQFF; cdr3_nt: TGCGCCAGCAGCCATCTAGCGGGAGGGCGCAATGAGCAGTTCTTC; j_call: TRBJ2-1; d_call: TRBD2; clone_size: few; v_call: TRBV4-1
cdr3_aa: CASSPLIGTGRGYTF; cdr3_nt: TGTGCCAGCAGTCCCCTAATTGGGACAGGGAGAGGCTACACCTTC; j_call: TRBJ1-2; d_call: TRBD1; clone_size: .; v_call: TRBV28